This TCR beta chain was documented in a study of blood T cell repertoires in COVID-19 (dated by TCRdb to the early 2020s). Notes on the research overall: Samples from collaborators originated in the United States, Italy and Spain and spanned both the acute and convalescent phases of COVID-19. HLA class I and class II types, where available, came from metadata supplied by the sample provider rather than from assay-based typing. The dataset comprised deeply sampled blood TCRbeta repertoires from subjects exposed to, actively infected with, or recovered from COVID-19. The material from the prospective study consisted of cDNA or gDNA derived from T cells, B-cell-depleted T cells, or PBMCs. The sample metadata nearly always contained a de-identified subject ID, COVID-19 status, age in years and sex. The repertoires were released in a freely available public database meant as a resource for research on the immune response to SARS-CoV-2. Samples were obtained from the ongoing ImmuneRACE study (first 160 participants) and from over 1,000 subjects provided by 6 global collaborators. Broad study findings and their caveats: The amount of clinical and demographic metadata varied by source and participant and was provided uncurated.

One collaborating source in Seattle enrolled patients while the patients were actively infected and followed the patients over time throughout the course of disease. The collaborating institutions used their own protocols to collect whole blood in K2EDTA tubes. For TCRbeta analysis, collaborator samples were shipped as frozen whole blood, as isolated PBMCs, or as DNA extracted from either sample type. TCRbeta CDR3 regions were amplified from genomic DNA using the immunoSEQ Assay, a bias-controlled multiplex PCR. For the original study's pipeline: The number of nucleated cells in each sample was estimated by amplification of reference gene primers within the assay. Sequence reads were collapsed and filtered to measure the absolute abundance of every unique TCRbeta CDR3 rearrangement. For each sample, productive Simpson clonality was calculated as the square root of Simpson's diversity index across productive rearrangements. The clones in this table, taken by TCRdb from immuneACCESS, are in-frame only. Not every clone is retained; where verified, under half of the shortfall comes from an unresolved V gene, and the cause of the rest is unknown. V, J and clone size reflect that table, while D and trimming were determined from the DNA. Here the sample has 85,000 to 120,000 clones; less than 80% occur a single time. Jointly, the top ten make up 6.2% of the sample.

Comments on this clone: It has no known antigen specificity. Qualities for individual bases were not recorded, and no much larger clone is one base off.

The sample was peripheral blood. The clonotype comes from an elderly man with COVID-19, enrolled during active disease.

The base sequence is TGTGCCAGCAGCTCCCGGGGACAGGGTAGCTCCTACGAGCAGTACTTC. This translates into CASSSRGQGSSYEQYF. In this chain, TRBV7-2 is recombined with TRBJ2-7, and 9 junctional nucleotides match TRBD1. CDR1 and CDR2, looked up from the germline V gene, are SGHTA and FQGNSA. The CDR3 runs 16 amino acids, cysteine and phenylalanine included. Only the CDR3 DNA stays, 48 bases, in frame from base 1. Here V drops 4 bases and J drops 0 bases, and the junction holds 7 bases not matched to any gene.